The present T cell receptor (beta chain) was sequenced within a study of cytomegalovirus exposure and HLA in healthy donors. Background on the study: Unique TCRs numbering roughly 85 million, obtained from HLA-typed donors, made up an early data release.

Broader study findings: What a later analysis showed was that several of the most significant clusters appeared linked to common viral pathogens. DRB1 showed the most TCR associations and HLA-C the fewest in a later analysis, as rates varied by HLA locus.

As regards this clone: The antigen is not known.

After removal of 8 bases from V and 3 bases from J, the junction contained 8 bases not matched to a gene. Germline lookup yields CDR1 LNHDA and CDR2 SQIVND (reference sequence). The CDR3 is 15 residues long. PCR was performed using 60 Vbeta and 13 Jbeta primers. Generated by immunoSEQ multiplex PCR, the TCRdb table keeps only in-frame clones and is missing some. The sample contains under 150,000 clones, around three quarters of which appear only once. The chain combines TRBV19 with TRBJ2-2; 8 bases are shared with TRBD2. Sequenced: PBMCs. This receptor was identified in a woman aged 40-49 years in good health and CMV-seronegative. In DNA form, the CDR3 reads TGTGCCAGTGTAGCGGGACCAAGACACACCGGGGAGCTGTTTTTT. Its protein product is CASVAGPRHTGELFF.